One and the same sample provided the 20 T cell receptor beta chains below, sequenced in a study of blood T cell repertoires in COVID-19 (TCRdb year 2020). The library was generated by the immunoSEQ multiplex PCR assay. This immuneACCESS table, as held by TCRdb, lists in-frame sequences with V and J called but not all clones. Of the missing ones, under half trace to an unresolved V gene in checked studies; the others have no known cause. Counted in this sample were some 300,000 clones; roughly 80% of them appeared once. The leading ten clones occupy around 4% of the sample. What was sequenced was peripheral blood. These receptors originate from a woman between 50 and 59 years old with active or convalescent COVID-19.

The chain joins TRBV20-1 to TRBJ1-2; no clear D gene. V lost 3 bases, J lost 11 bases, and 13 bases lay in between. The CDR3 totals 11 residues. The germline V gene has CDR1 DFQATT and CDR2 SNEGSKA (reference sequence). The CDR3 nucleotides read TGCAGTGCTAGCGGGGATGGAGAGTACACCTTC. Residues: CSASGDGEYTF.

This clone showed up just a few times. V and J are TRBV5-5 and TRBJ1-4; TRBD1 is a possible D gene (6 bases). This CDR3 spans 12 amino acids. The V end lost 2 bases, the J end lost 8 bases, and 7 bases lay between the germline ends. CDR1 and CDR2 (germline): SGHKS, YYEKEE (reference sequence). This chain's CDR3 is CASSFDREKLFF. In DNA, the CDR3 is TGTGCCAGCAGCTTCGACAGGGAAAAACTGTTTTTT. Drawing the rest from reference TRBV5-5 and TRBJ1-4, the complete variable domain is DAGVTQSPTHLIKTRGQQVTLRCSPISGHKSVSWYQQVLGQGPQFIFQYYEKEERGRGNFPDRFSARQFPNYSSELNVNALLLGDSALYLCASSFDREKLFFGSGTQLSVL.

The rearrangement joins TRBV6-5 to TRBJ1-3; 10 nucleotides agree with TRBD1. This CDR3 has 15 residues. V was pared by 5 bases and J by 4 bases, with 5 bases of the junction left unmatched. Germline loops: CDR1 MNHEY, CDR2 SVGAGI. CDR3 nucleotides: TGTGCCAGCAGTATTGACAGGGGGCGAGGAAACACCATATATTTT. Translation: CASSIDRGRGNTIYF.

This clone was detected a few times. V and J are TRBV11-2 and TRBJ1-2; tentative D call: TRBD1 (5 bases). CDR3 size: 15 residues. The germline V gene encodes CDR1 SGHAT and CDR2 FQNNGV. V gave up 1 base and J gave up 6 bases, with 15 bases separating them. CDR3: CASSLAGNPGDGYTF. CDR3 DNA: TGTGCCAGCAGCTTAGCAGGGAATCCCGGTGATGGCTACACCTTC.

Here the CDR3 reads CASSGQSGYGYTF. As DNA, the CDR3 is TGTGCCAGCTCGGGACAGTCGGGGTATGGCTACACCTTC. The chain carries TRBV19 and TRBJ1-2; 7 nucleotides match TRBD1. There are 13 residues in the CDR3. V lost 9 bases, J lost 5 bases, and 9 bases stayed unmatched. The germline V gene has CDR1 LNHDA and CDR2 SQIVND (reference sequence).

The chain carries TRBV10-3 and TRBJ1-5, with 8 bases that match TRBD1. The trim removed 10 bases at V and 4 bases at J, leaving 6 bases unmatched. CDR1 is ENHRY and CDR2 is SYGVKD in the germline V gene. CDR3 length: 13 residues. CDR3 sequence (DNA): TGTGCCACGCTACAGGGGGTGAATCAGCCCCAGCATTTT. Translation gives CATLQGVNQPQHF.

In DNA form, the CDR3 reads TGTGCCAGCAGGTCACAGGGGAGGACAGATACGCAGTATTTT. Its protein product is CASRSQGRTDTQYF. The gene calls are TRBV6-5 and TRBJ2-3; D possibly corresponds to TRBD1 (7 bases). The CDR3 has 14 amino acids. CDR1 MNHEY and CDR2 SVGAGI come from the germline V gene. The V end lost 6 bases, the J end lost 3 bases, and 13 bases lay between the germline ends.

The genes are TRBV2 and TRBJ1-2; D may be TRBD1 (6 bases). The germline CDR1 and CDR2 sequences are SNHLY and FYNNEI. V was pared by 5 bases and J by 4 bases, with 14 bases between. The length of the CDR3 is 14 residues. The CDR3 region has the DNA TGTGCCAGCAGTCCACAGGGATTTGTCTATGGCTACACCTTC. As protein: CASSPQGFVYGYTF.

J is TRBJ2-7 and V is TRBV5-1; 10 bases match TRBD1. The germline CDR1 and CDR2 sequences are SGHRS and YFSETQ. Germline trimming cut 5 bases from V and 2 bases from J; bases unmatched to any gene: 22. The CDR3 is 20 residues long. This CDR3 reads CASRPKPGTGALTITYEQYF. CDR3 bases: TGCGCCAGCAGACCCAAACCCGGGACAGGGGCGCTGACAATAACCTACGAGCAGTACTTC.

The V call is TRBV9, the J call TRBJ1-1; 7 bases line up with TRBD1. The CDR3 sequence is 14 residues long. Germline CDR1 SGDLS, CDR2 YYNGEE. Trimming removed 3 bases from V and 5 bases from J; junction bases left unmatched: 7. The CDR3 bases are TGTGCCAGCAGCGACGAGGGGGCGCATACTGAAGCTTTCTTT. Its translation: CASSDEGAHTEAFF.

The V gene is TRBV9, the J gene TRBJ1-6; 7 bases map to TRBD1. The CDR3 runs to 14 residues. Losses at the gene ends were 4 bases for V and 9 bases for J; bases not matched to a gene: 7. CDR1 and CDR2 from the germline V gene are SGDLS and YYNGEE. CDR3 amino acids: CASSSGTEVSPLHF. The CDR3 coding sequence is TGTGCCAGCAGCTCCGGGACAGAGGTTTCACCCCTCCACTTT. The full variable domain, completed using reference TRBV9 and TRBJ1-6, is DSGVTQTPKHLITATGQRVTLRCSPRSGDLSVYWYQQSLDQGLQFLIQYYNGEERAKGNILERFSAQQFPDLHSELNLSSLELGDSALYFCASSSGTEVSPLHFGNGTRLTVT.

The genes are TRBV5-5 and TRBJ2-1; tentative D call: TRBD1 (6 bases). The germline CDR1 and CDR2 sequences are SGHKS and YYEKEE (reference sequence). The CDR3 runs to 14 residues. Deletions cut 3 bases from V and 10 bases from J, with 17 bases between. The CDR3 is CASSSISGAIEQFF. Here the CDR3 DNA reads TGTGCCAGCAGCTCGATCTCAGGGGCCATAGAGCAGTTCTTC.

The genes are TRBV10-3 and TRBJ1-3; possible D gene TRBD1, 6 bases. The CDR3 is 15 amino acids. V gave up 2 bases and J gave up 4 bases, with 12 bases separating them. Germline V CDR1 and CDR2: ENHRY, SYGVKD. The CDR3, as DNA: TGTGCCATCAGTGAGCCTCGGGGGGCGGGAAACACCATATATTTT. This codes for CAISEPRGAGNTIYF.

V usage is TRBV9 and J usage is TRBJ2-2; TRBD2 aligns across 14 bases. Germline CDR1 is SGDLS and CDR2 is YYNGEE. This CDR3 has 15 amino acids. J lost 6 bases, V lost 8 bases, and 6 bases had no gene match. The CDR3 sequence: CASSMGLAGAGELFF. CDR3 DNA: TGTGCCAGTTCGATGGGACTAGCGGGGGCCGGGGAGCTGTTTTTT. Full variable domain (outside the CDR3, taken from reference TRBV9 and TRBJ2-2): DSGVTQTPKHLITATGQRVTLRCSPRSGDLSVYWYQQSLDQGLQFLIQYYNGEERAKGNILERFSAQQFPDLHSELNLSSLELGDSALYFCASSMGLAGAGELFFGEGSRLTVL.

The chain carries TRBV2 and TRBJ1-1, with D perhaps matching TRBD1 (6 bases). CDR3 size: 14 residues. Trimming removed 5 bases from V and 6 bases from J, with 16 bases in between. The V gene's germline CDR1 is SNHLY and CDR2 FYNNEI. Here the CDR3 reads CASSPRVGGAEAFF. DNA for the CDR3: TGTGCCAGCAGTCCCAGGGTAGGGGGGGCTGAAGCTTTCTTT.

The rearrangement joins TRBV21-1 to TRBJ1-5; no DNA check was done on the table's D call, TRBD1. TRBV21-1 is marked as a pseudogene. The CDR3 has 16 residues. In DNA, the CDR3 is TGTGCCAGCAGATTACTCCGGACACCGCCGGATCAGCCCCAGCATTTT. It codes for CASRLLRTPPDQPQHF.

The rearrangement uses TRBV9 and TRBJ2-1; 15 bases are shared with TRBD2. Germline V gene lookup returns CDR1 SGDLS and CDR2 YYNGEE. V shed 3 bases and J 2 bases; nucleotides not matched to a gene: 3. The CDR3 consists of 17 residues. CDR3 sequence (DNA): TGTGCCAGCAGCGACGGACTAGCGGGAGGGCCCTACAATGAGCAGTTCTTC. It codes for CASSDGLAGGPYNEQFF.

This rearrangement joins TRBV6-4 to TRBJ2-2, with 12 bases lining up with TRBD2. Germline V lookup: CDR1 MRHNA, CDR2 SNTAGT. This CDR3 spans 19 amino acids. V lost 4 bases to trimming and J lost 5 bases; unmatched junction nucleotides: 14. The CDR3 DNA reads TGTGCCAGCAGTGTGGTTCCTACCCTAGCGGGAGGGGGAACCGGGGAGCTGTTTTTT. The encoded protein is CASSVVPTLAGGGTGELFF.

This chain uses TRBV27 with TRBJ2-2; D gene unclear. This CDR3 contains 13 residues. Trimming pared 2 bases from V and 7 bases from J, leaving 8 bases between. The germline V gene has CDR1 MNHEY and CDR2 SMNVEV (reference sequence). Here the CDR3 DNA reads TGTGCCAGCAGTTTACCTCCTCTCGGGGAGCTGTTTTTT. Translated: CASSLPPLGELFF.

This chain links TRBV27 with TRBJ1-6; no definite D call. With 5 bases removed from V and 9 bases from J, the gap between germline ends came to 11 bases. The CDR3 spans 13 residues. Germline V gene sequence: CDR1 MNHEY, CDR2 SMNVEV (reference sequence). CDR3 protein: CASSAVGSSPLHF. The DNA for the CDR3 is TGTGCCAGCAGTGCGGTGGGGAGTTCACCCCTCCACTTT.